Presented here are 23 T cell receptor beta chains from one specimen sequenced in a study of shared clonotypes between healthy human individuals. Here immunoSEQ multiplex PCR was the method, and the copy in TCRdb shows in-frame clones only, minus some. The profile shows hundreds of thousands of clones, about 76% of them singletons. The specimen sequenced was PBMCs. Receptor source: a woman aged 40 to 55 in good health. Some clones in this sample may be carry-over from other donors' samples.

As for this clone: The junction does not match germline at one end; this may be a read error. The chain links TRBV5-1 to TRBJ2-7; D gene uncertain. This CDR3 is built from 12 residues. Germline V gene sequence: CDR1 SGHRS, CDR2 YFSETQ. CDR3 sequence: CASSTSTYEQYF. The CDR3 region has the DNA TGTGCCAGCAGCACTTCCACCTACGAGCAGTACTTC.

The gene calls are TRBV28 and TRBJ2-6; TRBD1 matches 7 bases. CDR1 is MDHEN, CDR2 SYDVKM, per germline. The CDR3 loop spans 15 amino acids. The V and J ends lost 5 bases and 2 bases, in that order; junction bases with no gene match: 3. CDR3 region: CASSDQGAGANVLTF. The DNA of the CDR3 is TGTGCCAGCAGTGATCAGGGGGCTGGGGCCAACGTCCTGACTTTC.

About this clone itself: The same CDR3 is also encoded by other DNA sequences in this sample. This chain joins TRBV28 and TRBJ1-2, with D maybe TRBD1 (5 bases). CDR1 is MDHEN and CDR2 is SYDVKM in the germline V gene. Trimming removed 4 bases at V and 2 bases at J, with 11 bases between. This CDR3 comprises 14 residues. This chain's CDR3 is CASSSGGTNYGYTF. Written as DNA, the CDR3 is TGTGCCAGCAGTTCGGGAGGGACCAACTATGGCTACACCTTC.

This chain joins TRBV7-2 and TRBJ2-1; a possible D gene is TRBD2 (6 bases). The length of the CDR3 is 13 residues. The V end lost 4 bases, the J end lost 4 bases, and 8 bases lay between the germline ends. Germline values: CDR1 SGHTA, CDR2 FQGNSA. The CDR3 DNA is TGTGCCAGCAGCTCGGGACTGTACAATGAGCAGTTCTTC. As protein: CASSSGLYNEQFF.

The chain is built from TRBV11-2 and TRBJ1-6; 8 nucleotides align to TRBD1. The CDR3 totals 14 residues. CDR1 and CDR2 from the germline V gene are SGHAT and FQNNGV. J was trimmed by 14 bases and V by 4 bases; bases with no gene match: 10. Here the CDR3 reads CASSSRQGWSTLHF. The DNA of the CDR3 is TGTGCCAGCAGCTCCCGACAGGGGTGGAGCACCCTCCACTTT.

The V and J genes are TRBV5-4 and TRBJ2-1, with TRBD1 matching 7 bases. The J segment lost 4 bases and the V segment lost 4 bases, leaving 2 bases of the junction unmatched. The germline gives CDR1 SGHNT, CDR2 YYREEE (reference sequence). The CDR3 spans 13 residues. CDR3 protein: CASSRDRYNEQFF. In DNA, the CDR3 is TGTGCCAGCAGCCGGGACAGATACAATGAGCAGTTCTTC.

The V and J genes are TRBV7-2 and TRBJ2-5; D is possibly TRBD2 (6 bases). The CDR3 extends over 13 amino acids. The germline V gene encodes CDR1 SGHTA and CDR2 FQGNSA. V was pared by 4 bases and J by 2 bases, with 8 bases between. The CDR3 nucleotides read TGTGCCAGCAGCTCTAGCGTTCAAGAGACCCAGTACTTC. This sequence encodes CASSSSVQETQYF. The variable domain in full, with the rest retrieved from reference TRBV7-2 and TRBJ2-5, is GAGVSQSPSNKVTEKGKDVELRCDPISGHTALYWYRQSLGQGLEFLIYFQGNSAPDKSGLPSDRFSAERTGGSVSTLTIQRTQQEDSAVYLCASSSSVQETQYFGPGTRLLVL.

The J gene is TRBJ2-1, the V gene TRBV19; the D is unclear. Germline V gene data show CDR1 as LNHDA and CDR2 as SQIVND (reference sequence). The CDR3 has 14 amino acids. V was shortened by 1 base and J by 3 bases, with 7 bases between the two germline ends. This chain's CDR3 is CASSIGNLYNEQFF. The CDR3 DNA reads as TGTGCCAGTAGTATAGGAAACCTCTACAATGAGCAGTTCTTC.

About this clone itself: This sample includes further DNA sequences coding for the same CDR3. The chain carries TRBV9 and TRBJ2-2, with 9 bases that match TRBD1. CDR1 is SGDLS, CDR2 YYNGEE, per germline. This CDR3 is built from 16 residues. V was clipped by 2 bases and J by 3 bases; unmatched bases: 5. The chain's CDR3 is CASSVGGQGYTGELFF. The CDR3 coding sequence is TGTGCCAGCAGCGTGGGGGGACAGGGTTACACCGGGGAGCTGTTTTTT.

The chain is built from TRBV19 and TRBJ2-2, with D tentatively TRBD2 (6 bases). This CDR3 is 15 amino acids long. Germline loops: CDR1 LNHDA, CDR2 SQIVND (reference sequence). V lost 3 bases and J lost 3, with 11 bases in between. The CDR3 DNA is TGTGCCAGTAGTATCCCTAGCGACCACACCGGGGAGCTGTTTTTT. Protein: CASSIPSDHTGELFF.

This chain joins TRBV19 and TRBJ2-1; tentative D call: TRBD2 (5 bases). The CDR3 extends over 14 amino acids. Trimming pared 7 bases from V and 6 bases from J, leaving 16 bases between. Germline V gene data show CDR1 as LNHDA and CDR2 as SQIVND (reference sequence). The CDR3 DNA follows: TGTGCCAGTAAGGCCCTAGCTGGTTCCAATGAGCAGTTCTTC. Amino acids: CASKALAGSNEQFF.

This clone has only a few counts. The V call is TRBV6-4, the J call TRBJ2-1; 7 bases map to TRBD2. J lost 4 bases, V lost 3 bases, and 3 bases had no gene match. The CDR3 spans 14 residues. The germline gives CDR1 MRHNA, CDR2 SNTAGT. The chain's CDR3 is CASSDIAGYNEQFF. Written as DNA, the CDR3 is TGTGCCAGCAGTGATATAGCGGGTTACAATGAGCAGTTCTTC.

Comments on this clone: This sample includes further DNA sequences coding for the same CDR3. The chain couples TRBV9 to TRBJ2-1, with D maybe TRBD1 (6 bases). This CDR3 region has 14 residues. Trimming cost V 0 bases and J 5 bases, with 9 bases left between them. Per the germline V gene, CDR1 is SGDLS and CDR2 is YYNGEE. The CDR3 region has the DNA TGTGCCAGCAGCGTAGGACAGGACAACAATGAGCAGTTCTTC. This gives the protein CASSVGQDNNEQFF.

This clone was counted a few times. The chain recombines TRBV7-2 with TRBJ1-2; possible D gene TRBD1, 5 bases. The CDR3 covers 16 residues. The V gene lost 5 bases and the J gene lost 2 bases, with 18 bases spanning the gap. Germline V gene data show CDR1 as SGHTA and CDR2 as FQGNSA. CDR3 nucleotide sequence: TGTGCCAGCAGCCCTTACGGAGGGGCGGACAACTATGGCTACACCTTC. Residues: CASSPYGGADNYGYTF. Complete variable domain (other parts from reference TRBV7-2 and TRBJ1-2): GAGVSQSPSNKVTEKGKDVELRCDPISGHTALYWYRQSLGQGLEFLIYFQGNSAPDKSGLPSDRFSAERTGGSVSTLTIQRTQQEDSAVYLCASSPYGGADNYGYTFGSGTRLTVV.

This clone was counted many times. The chain combines TRBV4-2 with TRBJ2-1; D gene ambiguous. Germline V CDR1 and CDR2: LGHNA, YNFKEQ. Between the trimmed V and J ends, which lost 3 bases and 5 bases, there was a span of 11 bases. The length of the CDR3 is 14 residues. The chain's CDR3 is CASSHNLEDNEQFF. As DNA, the CDR3 is TGTGCCAGCAGCCATAATCTAGAGGACAATGAGCAGTTCTTC.

The chain uses TRBV5-6 and TRBJ1-2; maybe TRBD1 (5 bases). This CDR3 contains 14 residues. CDR1 and CDR2 from the germline V gene are SGHDT and YYEEEE. Trimming removed 4 bases at V and 2 bases at J, with 12 bases between. CDR3 residues: CASSKRQFNYGYTF. DNA for the CDR3: TGTGCCAGCAGCAAAAGACAGTTCAACTATGGCTACACCTTC.

This rearrangement joins TRBV21-1 to TRBJ1-2. TRBV21-1 is classified as a pseudogene. The CDR3 contains 12 residues. CDR3: CATAGTFYGYTF. The CDR3 bases are TGTGCCACGGCGGGCACTTTCTATGGCTACACCTTC.

The rearrangement uses TRBV19 and TRBJ2-1, with 8 bases that match TRBD1. Germline V lookup: CDR1 LNHDA, CDR2 SQIVND (reference sequence). V gave up 6 bases and J gave up 5 bases; unmatched junction bases: 9. CDR3 length: 15 residues. The chain's CDR3 is CASSQWTGRHNEQFF. CDR3 nucleotides: TGTGCCAGTAGCCAATGGACAGGGAGGCACAATGAGCAGTTCTTC.

This clone was recorded only once. The rearrangement joins TRBV7-5 to TRBJ2-2; the table assigns TRBD2, which was not confirmed against the DNA. TRBV7-5 is labeled a pseudogene. This CDR3 has 18 amino acids. CDR3 coding DNA: TGTGTCAGAAGCTTAACTAGCGGGAGGGCCAAGAACACCGGGGAGCTGTTTTTT. Amino acid sequence: CVRSLTSGRAKNTGELFF.

V and J are TRBV5-4 and TRBJ1-2, with 7 bases that match TRBD1. The CDR3 has 14 amino acids. The germline CDR1 and CDR2 sequences are SGHNT and YYREEE (reference sequence). V shed 4 bases and J 4 bases; nucleotides not matched to a gene: 7. The CDR3 DNA reads TGTGCCAGCAGCACAGGACAGGCGGGCTATGGCTACACCTTC. Encoded protein: CASSTGQAGYGYTF.

The J gene is TRBJ2-5, the V gene TRBV5-4, with 9 bases aligning to TRBD2. CDR1 SGHNT and CDR2 YYREEE come from the germline V gene (reference sequence). The CDR3 spans 16 residues. The junction had 8 bases not matched to a gene; V was cut back by 0 bases and J by 5 bases. The CDR3 DNA sequence: TGTGCCAGCAGCTTGGATTTGTCTAGCGGGATTGAGACCCAGTACTTC. Its protein product is CASSLDLSSGIETQYF.

This clone was picked up a small number of times. The V call is TRBV18, the J call TRBJ1-1, with 8 bases aligning to TRBD1. The length of the CDR3 is 13 residues. Germline lookup yields CDR1 KGHSH and CDR2 LQKENI. Trimming cost V 4 bases and J 5 bases; bases outside gene matches: 3. Here the CDR3 DNA reads TGTGCCAGCTCACGGGGGGACAGGACTGAAGCTTTCTTT. Encoded protein: CASSRGDRTEAFF.

The chain employs TRBV20-1 and TRBJ2-7; TRBD2 aligns across 7 bases. Looked up from germline, CDR1 is DFQATT and CDR2 is SNEGSKA (reference sequence). V lost 7 bases, J lost 3 bases, and 3 bases stayed unmatched. This CDR3 is built from 11 residues. CDR3 DNA: TGCAGTGGGGCTAGCGGCTACGAGCAGTACTTC. Translation: CSGASGYEQYF.